These 21 T cell receptor beta chains originate from one sample sequenced in a study of shared clonotypes between healthy human individuals. Sequenced by immunoSEQ multiplex PCR; TCRdb stores in-frame clones only, minus some. Here the sample spans over a million clones, about 75% being singletons. The specimen sequenced was memory CD4+ T cells sorted from blood. Subset here: CD45RA-negative fraction. These receptors came from a man aged 18 to 30 in good health.

About this clone: The sample holds other DNA sequences that translate to the same CDR3. V is TRBV5-1 and J is TRBJ2-3; the match to TRBD2 covers 10 bases. Germline V gene sequence: CDR1 SGHRS, CDR2 YFSETQ. This CDR3 has 16 amino acids. The J segment lost 2 bases and the V segment lost 4 bases, leaving 7 bases of the junction unmatched. The CDR3 nucleotides are TGCGCCAGCAGCCTAAGGACTAGCGGAATCACAGATACGCAGTATTTT. Translating gives CASSLRTSGITDTQYF.

The chain has TRBV18 and TRBJ2-5; D could derive from TRBD1 or TRBD2 (5 bases each). This CDR3 has 15 residues. The V gene lost 3 bases and the J gene lost 3 bases, with 14 bases spanning the gap. Germline V CDR1 and CDR2: KGHSH, LQKENI. The CDR3 region is CASSPGVALEETQYF. As DNA, the CDR3 is TGTGCCAGCTCACCGGGGGTAGCGCTAGAAGAGACCCAGTACTTC.

V gene TRBV6-6 combines with J gene TRBJ1-3; unclear D gene. The CDR3 has 16 amino acids. The V and J ends lost 6 bases and 0 bases respectively, with 15 bases between them. Per the germline V gene, CDR1 is MNHNY and CDR2 is SVGAGI (reference sequence). In DNA, the CDR3 is TGTGCCAGCAGGTACCTCGACGGCCTCTCTGGAAACACCATATATTTT. This encodes CASRYLDGLSGNTIYF.

This chain uses TRBV7-2 with TRBJ2-2; no clear D. CDR1 and CDR2 (germline): SGHTA, FQGNSA. The V end was cut by 3 bases, the J end by 2 bases, with 4 bases between. This CDR3 comprises 13 residues. CDR3: CASSFSNTGELFF. In DNA form, the CDR3 reads TGTGCCAGCAGCTTCTCCAACACCGGGGAGCTGTTTTTT.

This sequence joins TRBV6-1 and TRBJ2-7, with 11 bases fitting TRBD1. Germline-derived CDR1 and CDR2 are MNHNS and SASEGT. The CDR3 has 15 amino acids. V lost 3 bases to trimming and J lost 1 base; unmatched junction nucleotides: 2. CDR3 amino acids: CASSDGQGASYEQYF. The CDR3 DNA follows: TGTGCCAGCAGTGATGGACAGGGGGCTTCCTACGAGCAGTACTTC.

The CDR3 DNA follows: TGTGCCAGCACAACCGTGGCGGGCGGGAACACTGAAGCTTTCTTT. It yields the protein CASTTVAGGNTEAFF. V usage is TRBV5-4 and J usage is TRBJ1-1; no clear D gene. The germline V and J ends were trimmed by 6 bases and 1 base, with 16 bases remaining between them. Germline V gene data show CDR1 as SGHNT and CDR2 as YYREEE (reference sequence). CDR3 length equals 15 residues. The full variable domain, in which reference TRBV5-4 and TRBJ1-1 provide the parts outside the CDR3, is ETGVTQSPTHLIKTRGQQVTLRCSSQSGHNTVSWYQQALGQGPQFIFQYYREEENGRGNFPPRFSGLQFPNYSSELNVNALELDDSALYLCASTTVAGGNTEAFFGQGTRLTVV.

The rearrangement joins TRBV6-5 to TRBJ2-5, with TRBD1 as a possible D gene (6 bases). The CDR3 loop spans 13 amino acids. Trimming shortened V by 6 bases and J by 3 bases, and 11 bases separated the two germline ends. In germline, CDR1 is MNHEY, CDR2 SVGAGI. The CDR3 sequence is CASRESGEETQYF. CDR3 bases: TGTGCCAGCAGGGAATCAGGGGAAGAGACCCAGTACTTC.

This rearrangement joins TRBV6-1 to TRBJ1-1; D remains ambiguous. This CDR3 has 10 amino acids. CDR1 MNHNS and CDR2 SASEGT come from the germline V gene. Trimming shortened V by 8 bases and J by 11 bases, and 12 bases separated the two germline ends. CDR3 DNA: TGTGCCAGCGGACGTTCGGGCGCTTTCTTT. This gives the protein CASGRSGAFF.

This CDR3 reads CASSLEGNEKLFF. As DNA, the CDR3 is TGCGCCAGCAGCTTAGAGGGTAATGAAAAACTGTTTTTT. The chain is built from TRBV5-1 and TRBJ1-4; D gene uncertain. This CDR3 is built from 13 residues. Trimming removed 2 bases from V and 4 bases from J, with 6 bases in between. Germline V gene data show CDR1 as SGHRS and CDR2 as YFSETQ.

V and J are TRBV27 and TRBJ2-1, with 9 bases aligning to TRBD2. V lost 5 bases to trimming and J lost 7 bases; unmatched junction nucleotides: 12. The length of the CDR3 is 16 residues. CDR1 and CDR2 (germline): MNHEY, SMNVEV (reference sequence). The CDR3 DNA sequence: TGTGCCAGCAGTCTCTTAGCGGGAGCCGGTGGGAATGAGCAGTTCTTC. Its protein is CASSLLAGAGGNEQFF.

This clone was seen only a few times. The V gene is TRBV19, the J gene TRBJ1-5; D might be TRBD1 (6 bases). Trimming cost V 2 bases and J 0 bases, with 8 bases left between them. Germline V gives CDR1 LNHDA, CDR2 SQIVND (reference sequence). The CDR3 runs 15 residues. The DNA for the CDR3 is TGTGCCAGTAGTATACAGGGACATAGCAATCAGCCCCAGCATTTT. Protein product: CASSIQGHSNQPQHF.

The V call is TRBV19, the J call TRBJ2-7; TRBD1 matches at 9 bases. Germline lookup yields CDR1 LNHDA and CDR2 SQIVND (reference sequence). CDR3 length: 14 amino acids. J gave up 3 bases and V 8 bases, and 8 bases lay outside the gene matches. CDR3 bases: TGTGCCAGTTCTGGCGGGACAGGGTTCTACGAGCAGTACTTC. Translating gives CASSGGTGFYEQYF. The whole variable domain, filled in from reference TRBV19 and TRBJ2-7, reads DGGITQSPKYLFRKEGQNVTLSCEQNLNHDAMYWYRQDPGQGLRLIYYSQIVNDFQKGDIAEGYSVSREKKESFPLTVTSAQKNPTAFYLCASSGGTGFYEQYFGPGTRLTVT.

The J gene is TRBJ2-7, the V gene TRBV6-5; the D gene is possibly TRBD1 (5 bases). Per the germline V gene, CDR1 is MNHEY and CDR2 is SVGAGI. V lost 0 bases and J 2 bases, leaving 8 bases between the germline ends. This CDR3 has 14 residues. The CDR3 DNA follows: TGTGCCAGCAGTTACTCGATGGACACCTACGAGCAGTACTTC. It yields the protein CASSYSMDTYEQYF.

This clone was observed a handful of times. The chain couples TRBV5-1 to TRBJ1-2; weak D call: TRBD1 (5 bases). V was clipped by 0 bases and J by 8 bases, with 17 bases between them. The CDR3 runs to 15 residues. Germline lookup yields CDR1 SGHRS and CDR2 YFSETQ. The CDR3 loop reads CASSLDGATPGGYTF. The CDR3 bases are TGCGCCAGCAGCTTGGACGGGGCCACACCGGGGGGCTACACCTTC.

The chain uses TRBV5-1 and TRBJ2-3; tentative D call: TRBD2 (6 bases). Germline CDR1 and CDR2: SGHRS and YFSETQ. The CDR3 contains 15 residues. V was trimmed by 3 bases and J by 4 bases, leaving 15 bases between them. The CDR3, as DNA: TGCGCCAGCAGCTCCCAGGGAGGAGGAGCAGATACGCAGTATTTT. Protein sequence: CASSSQGGGADTQYF. The whole variable domain, filled in from reference TRBV5-1 and TRBJ2-3, reads KAGVTQTPRYLIKTRGQQVTLSCSPISGHRSVSWYQQTPGQGLQFLFEYFSETQRNKGNFPGRFSGRQFSNSRSEMNVSTLELGDSALYLCASSSQGGGADTQYFGPGTRLTVL.

The chain employs TRBV5-4 and TRBJ2-3, with 8 bases matching TRBD1. The CDR3 runs 15 residues. The germline gives CDR1 SGHNT, CDR2 YYREEE (reference sequence). The V segment lost 3 bases and the J segment 7 bases; nucleotides outside the gene matches: 10. The CDR3 loop is CASSSGQGRINTQYF. The CDR3 nucleotides read TGTGCCAGCAGCTCTGGACAGGGCCGTATCAATACGCAGTATTTT. The variable domain in full, completed from reference TRBV5-4 and TRBJ2-3, reads ETGVTQSPTHLIKTRGQQVTLRCSSQSGHNTVSWYQQALGQGPQFIFQYYREEENGRGNFPPRFSGLQFPNYSSELNVNALELDDSALYLCASSSGQGRINTQYFGPGTRLTVL.

Only a few counts were recorded for this clone. V usage is TRBV7-9 and J usage is TRBJ2-7; possibly TRBD1 for D (6 bases). The V end lost 5 bases, the J end lost 2 bases, and 7 bases lay between the germline ends. CDR3 length equals 12 residues. Germline assignment: CDR1 SEHNR and CDR2 FQNEAQ (reference sequence). The CDR3 coding sequence is TGTGCCAGCAGCCGGGACACCTACGAGCAGTACTTC. Protein sequence: CASSRDTYEQYF.

This clone was counted only a few times. The CDR3 region has the DNA TGCGCCAGCTCCTCAACAGGGGTCCATCAAGAGACCCAGTACTTC. Protein sequence: CASSSTGVHQETQYF. The chain employs TRBV23-1 and TRBJ2-5; 7 bases are a match to TRBD1. TRBV23-1 is an ORF, and what it does is uncertain. Trimming at V came to 8 bases and at J to 2 bases, leaving 11 bases not matched to a gene. The CDR3 consists of 15 residues.

The chain recombines TRBV11-2 with TRBJ2-7; D is ambiguous. Germline CDR1 SGHAT, CDR2 FQNNGV. The CDR3 loop spans 15 amino acids. The V end lost 4 bases, the J end lost 0 bases, and 13 bases lay between the germline ends. In DNA, the CDR3 is TGTGCCAGCAGCTACATCGACGGGCCCTCCTACGAGCAGTACTTC. It encodes CASSYIDGPSYEQYF.

This clone showed up just a few times. The chain is built from TRBV6-5 and TRBJ1-1; D not resolved. The CDR3 consists of 12 residues. V lost 5 bases and J lost 5, with 9 bases in between. Germline V gene sequence: CDR1 MNHEY, CDR2 SVGAGI. The CDR3 DNA is TGTGCCAGCAGTCAGCGGTCGACTGAAGCTTTCTTT. Amino acid sequence: CASSQRSTEAFF.

The V and J genes are TRBV28 and TRBJ2-7; D remains ambiguous. The CDR3 contains 13 residues. Per the germline V gene, CDR1 is MDHEN and CDR2 is SYDVKM. V was shortened by 2 bases and J by 4 bases, with 9 bases between the two germline ends. The CDR3 bases are TGTGCCAGCAGTTTAGCCACCGGTTACGAGCAGTACTTC. Its protein product is CASSLATGYEQYF.